This TCR beta chain appears in the sequencing data of a study of CD8 T cells in Susac syndrome. cDNA came from around 0.5 to 1 ug RNA primed by random hexamers. TCRdb reanalysed the immunoSEQ multiplex PCR reads using MiXCR and keeps one entry per CDR3 protein. The sample lists more than 85,000 distinct CDR3 sequences; roughly 94% were seen once. CDR1 and CDR2 (germline): MDHEN, SYDVKM. V lost 5 bases, J lost 7 bases, and 5 bases stayed unmatched. This CDR3 region has 12 residues. Study-wide results and caveats: The relatively small number of individuals in the TCR sequencing and HLA analysis was acknowledged by the study.

Of note for this clonotype: Its target is unknown.

The patients with Susac syndrome satisfied recently defined diagnostic criteria for either definite or probable disease. Sample: CD4+ T cells from PBMCs. The chain uses TRBV28 and TRBJ2-7; 7 bases agree with TRBD1. The sequence was obtained from a human donor with Susac syndrome. The CDR3 spells CASSGQVEEQYF. The CDR3 region has the DNA TGTGCCAGCAGTGGACAGGTTGAAGAGCAGTACTTC.